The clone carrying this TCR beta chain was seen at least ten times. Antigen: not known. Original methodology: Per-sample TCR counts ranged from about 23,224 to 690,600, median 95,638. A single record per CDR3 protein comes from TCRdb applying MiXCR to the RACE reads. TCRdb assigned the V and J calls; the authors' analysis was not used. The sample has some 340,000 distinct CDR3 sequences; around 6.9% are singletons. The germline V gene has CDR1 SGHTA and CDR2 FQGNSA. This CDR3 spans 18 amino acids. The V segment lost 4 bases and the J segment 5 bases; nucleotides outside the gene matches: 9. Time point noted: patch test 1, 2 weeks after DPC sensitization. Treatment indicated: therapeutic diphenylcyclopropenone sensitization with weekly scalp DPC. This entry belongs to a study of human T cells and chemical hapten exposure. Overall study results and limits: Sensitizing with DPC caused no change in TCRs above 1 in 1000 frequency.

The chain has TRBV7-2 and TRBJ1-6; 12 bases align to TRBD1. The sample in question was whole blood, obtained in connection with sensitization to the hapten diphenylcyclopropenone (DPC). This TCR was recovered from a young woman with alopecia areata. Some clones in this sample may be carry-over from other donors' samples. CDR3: CASSSSGTGGIDNSPLHF. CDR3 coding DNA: TGTGCCAGCAGCTCTTCCGGGACAGGGGGCATTGATAATTCACCCCTCCACTTT.